The present T cell receptor (beta chain) was sequenced within a study of T cell responses to AZD1222 COVID-19 vaccine. Both about-4-week and about-12-week second-dose recipients were combined. This table comes from immunoSEQ multiplex PCR, and its TCRdb copy is limited to in-frame clones, with some not included. The sample includes roughly 120,000 clones, around 89% of them seen just once. CDR1 LNHDA and CDR2 SQIVND come from the germline V gene (reference sequence). This CDR3 region has 17 residues. Trimming removed 7 bases at V and 3 bases at J, with 22 bases between. This clone was observed once. This clonotype was obtained from an adult who received the AZD1222 COVID-19 vaccine. The rearrangement joins TRBV19 to TRBJ2-1; possible D gene TRBD1, 6 bases. Specimen: peripheral blood, collected 28 days after the second AZD1222 dose. The CDR3 sequence is CASIETVATGNYNEQFF. The CDR3 nucleotides are TGTGCCAGTATTGAGACAGTAGCGACAGGAAACTACAATGAGCAGTTCTTC.